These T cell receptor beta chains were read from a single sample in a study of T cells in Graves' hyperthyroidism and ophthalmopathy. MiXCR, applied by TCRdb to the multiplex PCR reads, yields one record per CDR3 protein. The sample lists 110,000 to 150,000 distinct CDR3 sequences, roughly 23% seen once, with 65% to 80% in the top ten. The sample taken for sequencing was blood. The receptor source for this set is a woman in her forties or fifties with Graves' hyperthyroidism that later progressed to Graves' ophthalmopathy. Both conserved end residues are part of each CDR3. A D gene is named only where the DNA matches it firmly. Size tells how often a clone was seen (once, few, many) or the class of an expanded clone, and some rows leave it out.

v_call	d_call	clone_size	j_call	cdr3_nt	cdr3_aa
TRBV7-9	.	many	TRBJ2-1	TGTGCCAGCACCCCCACTAGCTCCTACAATGAGCAGTTCTTC	CASTPTSSYNEQFF
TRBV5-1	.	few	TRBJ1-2	TGCGCCAGCAGCCGCGATGGCTATGGCTACACCTTC	CASSRDGYGYTF
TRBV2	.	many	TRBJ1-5	TGTGCCAGCAGTGGAGGAGGGGGGCTTAGCAATCAGCCCCAGCATTTT	CASSGGGGLSNQPQHF
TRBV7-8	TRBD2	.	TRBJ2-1	TGTGCCAGCAGCTTTTGGGGACTAGCGGGAGGGAGTAATGAGCAGTTCTTC	CASSFWGLAGGSNEQFF
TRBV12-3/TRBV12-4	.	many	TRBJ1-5	TGTGCCAGCAGCCTTATCTCCGTTAGCAATCAGCCCCAGCATTTT	CASSLISVSNQPQHF
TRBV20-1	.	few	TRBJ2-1	TGCAGTGCTAGGGGGGCCACTAGCGTTAGCTCCTACAATGAGCAGTTCTTC	CSARGATSVSSYNEQFF
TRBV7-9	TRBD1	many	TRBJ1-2	TGTGCCAGCAGGCCCGACAGGGGCTATGGCTACACCTTC	CASRPDRGYGYTF
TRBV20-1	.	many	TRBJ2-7	TGCAGTGCTAAAATCCGGGACAAGGTGCTCTGGGAGCAGTACTTC	CSAKIRDKVLWEQYF
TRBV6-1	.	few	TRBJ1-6	TGTGCCAGCAGACCCCTGAGCTCCTATAATTCACCCCTCCACTTT	CASRPLSSYNSPLHF
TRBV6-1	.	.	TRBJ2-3	TGTGCCAGCAGTTTCCAGGGTGGCACAGATACGCAGTATTTT	CASSFQGGTDTQYF
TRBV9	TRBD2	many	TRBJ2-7	TGTGCCAGCAGCCAGGATAGCGGGAGAGGCGACGAGCAGTACTTC	CASSQDSGRGDEQYF
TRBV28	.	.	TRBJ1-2	TGTGCCAGCAGTTTTTGGGACGGGCTTGACGGCTACACCTTC	CASSFWDGLDGYTF
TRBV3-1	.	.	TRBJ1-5	TGTGCCAGCAGCCAAGGCCAGGGGCAGCCCCAGCATTTT	CASSQGQGQPQHF
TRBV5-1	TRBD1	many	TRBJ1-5	TGCGCCAGCAGCTTGGAGGGGGCTCTGACTCAGCCCCAGCATTTT	CASSLEGALTQPQHF
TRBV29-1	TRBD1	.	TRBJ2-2	TGCAGCGGGGGACAGGGTAACACCGGGGAGCTGTTTTTT	CSGGQGNTGELFF
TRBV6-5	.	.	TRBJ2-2	TGTGCCAGCAGTTACGCGACCGGGGAGCTGTTTTTT	CASSYATGELFF